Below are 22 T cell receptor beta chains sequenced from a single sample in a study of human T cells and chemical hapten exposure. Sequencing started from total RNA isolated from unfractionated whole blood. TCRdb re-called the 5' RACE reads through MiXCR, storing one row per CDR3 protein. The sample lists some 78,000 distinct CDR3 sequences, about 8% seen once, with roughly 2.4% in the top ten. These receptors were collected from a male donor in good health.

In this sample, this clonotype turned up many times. CDR3 in amino acids: CASSMRGTQETQYF. The CDR3 region has the DNA TGTGCCAGCAGCATGCGTGGGACCCAAGAGACCCAGTACTTC. The J gene is TRBJ2-5, the V gene TRBV5-6, with D tentatively TRBD1 or TRBD2 (5 bases each). From germline, CDR1 is SGHDT and CDR2 YYEEEE. The CDR3 length is 14 residues. Trimming took off 4 bases at V and 1 base at J, with 11 bases between the two ends.

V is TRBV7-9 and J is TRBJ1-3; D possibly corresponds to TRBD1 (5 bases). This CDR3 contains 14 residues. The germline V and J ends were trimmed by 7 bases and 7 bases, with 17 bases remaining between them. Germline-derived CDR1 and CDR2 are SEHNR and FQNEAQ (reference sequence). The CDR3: CASTPEEGSNTIYF. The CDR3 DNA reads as TGTGCCAGCACCCCAGAAGAGGGGAGCAACACCATATATTTT.

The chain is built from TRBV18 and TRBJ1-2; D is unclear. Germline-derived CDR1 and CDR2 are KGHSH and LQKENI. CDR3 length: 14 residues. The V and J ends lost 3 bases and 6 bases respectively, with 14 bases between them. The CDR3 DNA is TGTGCCAGCTCACCCTTAGAGACACTTGATGGCTACACCTTC. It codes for CASSPLETLDGYTF.

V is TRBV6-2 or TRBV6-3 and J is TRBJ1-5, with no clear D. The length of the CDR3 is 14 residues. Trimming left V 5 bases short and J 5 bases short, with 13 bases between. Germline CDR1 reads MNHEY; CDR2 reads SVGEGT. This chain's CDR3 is CASSGPGPYQPQHF. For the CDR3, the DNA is TGTGCCAGCAGTGGGCCGGGCCCCTATCAGCCCCAGCATTTT.

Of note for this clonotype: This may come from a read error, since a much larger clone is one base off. CDR3 nucleotide sequence: TGCAGTGCCAGGATTAGCGGGAGTTATGAGCAGTACTTC. Amino acid sequence: CSARISGSYEQYF. This rearrangement joins TRBV20-1 to TRBJ2-7; 9 bases map to TRBD2. V shed 6 bases and J 7 bases; nucleotides not matched to a gene: 10. The V gene's germline CDR1 is DFQATT and CDR2 SNEGSKA (reference sequence). The CDR3 length is 13 residues.

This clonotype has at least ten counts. The CDR3 DNA reads as TGTGCCAGCAGTTACGATCAGGGGGCTTACGAGCAGTACTTC. Its protein is CASSYDQGAYEQYF. This sequence joins TRBV6-5 and TRBJ2-7; 8 bases align to TRBD1. The CDR3 sequence is 14 residues long. In germline, CDR1 is MNHEY, CDR2 SVGAGI. Trimming took 2 bases from V and 4 from J; bases not matched to a gene: 4.

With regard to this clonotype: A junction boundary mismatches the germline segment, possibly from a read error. The CDR3 bases are TGCGCCAGCGGCTTGGGCTTCCGGACAGGCAACCGCGTTTATGGCTACACCTTC. It encodes CASGLGFRTGNRVYGYTF. J is TRBJ1-2 and V is TRBV5-1, with 7 bases fitting TRBD1. Germline V gene sequence: CDR1 SGHRS, CDR2 YFSETQ. The CDR3 contains 18 residues.

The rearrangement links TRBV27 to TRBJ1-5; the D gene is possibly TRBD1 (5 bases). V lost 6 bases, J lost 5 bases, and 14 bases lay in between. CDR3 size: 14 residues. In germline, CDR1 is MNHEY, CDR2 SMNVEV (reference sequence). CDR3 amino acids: CASSSSGGYQPQHF. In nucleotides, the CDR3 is TGTGCCAGCAGCTCCTCCGGGGGATATCAGCCCCAGCATTTT.

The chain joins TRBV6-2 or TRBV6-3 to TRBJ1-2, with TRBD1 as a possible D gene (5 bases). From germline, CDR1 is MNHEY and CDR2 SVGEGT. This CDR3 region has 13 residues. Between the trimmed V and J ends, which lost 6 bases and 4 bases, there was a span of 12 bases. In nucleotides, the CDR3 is TGTGCCAGCAGCCCCAGGGATCCCTATGGCTACACCTTC. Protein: CASSPRDPYGYTF.

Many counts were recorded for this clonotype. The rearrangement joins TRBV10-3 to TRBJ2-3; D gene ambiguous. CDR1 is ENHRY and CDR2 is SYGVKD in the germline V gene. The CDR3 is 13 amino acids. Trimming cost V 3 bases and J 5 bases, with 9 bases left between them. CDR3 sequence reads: CAISDLLRDTQYF. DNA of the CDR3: TGTGCCATCAGTGACCTTTTGAGAGATACGCAGTATTTT.

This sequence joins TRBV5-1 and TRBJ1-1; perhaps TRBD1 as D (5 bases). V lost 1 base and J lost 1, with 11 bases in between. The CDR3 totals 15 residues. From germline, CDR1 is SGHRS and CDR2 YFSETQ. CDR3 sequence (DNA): TGCGCCAGCAGCTTGCAAGCAGGGTGGAACACTGAAGCTTTCTTT. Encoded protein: CASSLQAGWNTEAFF.

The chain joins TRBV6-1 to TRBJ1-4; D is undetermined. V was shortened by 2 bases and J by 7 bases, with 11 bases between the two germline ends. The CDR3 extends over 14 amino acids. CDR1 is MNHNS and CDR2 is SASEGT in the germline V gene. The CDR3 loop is CASSEPQVGEKLFF. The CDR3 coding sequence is TGTGCCAGCAGTGAACCTCAGGTCGGTGAAAAACTGTTTTTT.

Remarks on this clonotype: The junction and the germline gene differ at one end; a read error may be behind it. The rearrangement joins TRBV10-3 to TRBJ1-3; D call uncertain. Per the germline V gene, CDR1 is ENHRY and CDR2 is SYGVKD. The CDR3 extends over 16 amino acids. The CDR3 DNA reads TGTGCCATCAGTGAGTCGACGGTAGTCTCTGGAAACAACATATATTTT. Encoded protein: CAISESTVVSGNNIYF.

CDR3 residues: CASSHSGADTQYF. In DNA form, the CDR3 reads TGCGCCAGCAGCCATTCAGGGGCAGATACGCAGTATTTT. V and J are TRBV4-1 and TRBJ2-3; D might be TRBD1 (6 bases). Germline CDR1 and CDR2: MGHRA and YSYEKL. This CDR3 is built from 13 residues. The ends were cut back, 3 bases at V and 4 bases at J, with 8 bases in the middle.

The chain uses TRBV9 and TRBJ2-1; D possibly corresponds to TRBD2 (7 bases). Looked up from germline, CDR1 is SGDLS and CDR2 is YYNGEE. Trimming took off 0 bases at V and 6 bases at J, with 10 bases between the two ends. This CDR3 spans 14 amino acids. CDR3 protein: CASSVEGGFNEQFF. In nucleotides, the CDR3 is TGTGCCAGCAGCGTAGAGGGGGGGTTCAATGAGCAGTTCTTC. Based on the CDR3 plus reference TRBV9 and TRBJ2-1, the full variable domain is DSGVTQTPKHLITATGQRVTLRCSPRSGDLSVYWYQQSLDQGLQFLIQYYNGEERAKGNILERFSAQQFPDLHSELNLSSLELGDSALYFCASSVEGGFNEQFFGPGTRLTVL.

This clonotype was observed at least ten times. CDR3 in DNA: TGTGCCAGCAGGTCTCTTCGCTCAAATCAGCCCCAGCATTTT. Translating gives CASRSLRSNQPQHF. V and J are TRBV6-5 and TRBJ1-5; D ambiguous. Germline V gene sequence: CDR1 MNHEY, CDR2 SVGAGI. With 6 bases removed from V and 4 bases from J, the gap between germline ends came to 13 bases. The CDR3 covers 14 residues.

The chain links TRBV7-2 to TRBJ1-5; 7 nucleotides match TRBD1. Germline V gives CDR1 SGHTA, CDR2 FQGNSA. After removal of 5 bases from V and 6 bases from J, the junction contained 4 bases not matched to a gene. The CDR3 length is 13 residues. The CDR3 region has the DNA TGTGCCAGCAGCCCCAGGGGGGTTCAGCCCCAGCATTTT. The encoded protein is CASSPRGVQPQHF.

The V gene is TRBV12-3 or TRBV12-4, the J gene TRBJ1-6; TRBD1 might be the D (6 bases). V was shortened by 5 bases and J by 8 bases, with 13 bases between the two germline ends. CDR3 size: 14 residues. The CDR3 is CASSVRGRDSPLHF. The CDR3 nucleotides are TGTGCCAGCAGTGTCAGGGGCCGGGATTCACCCCTCCACTTT.

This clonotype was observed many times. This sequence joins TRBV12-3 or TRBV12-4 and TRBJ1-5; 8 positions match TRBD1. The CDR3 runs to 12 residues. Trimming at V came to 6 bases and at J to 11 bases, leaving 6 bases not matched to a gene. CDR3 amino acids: CASSPEGQAQHF. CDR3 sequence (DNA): TGTGCCAGCAGCCCAGAGGGACAGGCCCAGCATTTT.

Here the CDR3 reads CASSLEGGSNQPQHF. CDR3 in DNA: TGTGCCAGCAGCTTAGAGGGGGGGAGCAATCAGCCCCAGCATTTT. J is TRBJ1-5 and V is TRBV7-8, with a weak D call TRBD1 (6 bases). Between the trimmed V and J ends, which lost 1 base and 1 base, there was a span of 8 bases. Germline V lookup: CDR1 SGHVS, CDR2 FQNEAQ. The CDR3 extends over 15 amino acids. The full variable domain, in which reference TRBV7-8 and TRBJ1-5 provide the parts outside the CDR3, is GAGVSQSPRYKVAKRGQDVALRCDPISGHVSLFWYQQALGQGPEFLTYFQNEAQLDKSGLPSDRFFAERPEGSVSTLKIQRTQQEDSAVYLCASSLEGGSNQPQHFGDGTRLSIL.

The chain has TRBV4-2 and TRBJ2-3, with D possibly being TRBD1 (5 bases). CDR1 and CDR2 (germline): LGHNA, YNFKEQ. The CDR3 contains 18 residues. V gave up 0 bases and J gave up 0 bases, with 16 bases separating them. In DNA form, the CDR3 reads TGTGCCAGCAGCCAAGATGCCAGGGTCCTCACTAGCACAGATACGCAGTATTTT. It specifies CASSQDARVLTSTDTQYF.

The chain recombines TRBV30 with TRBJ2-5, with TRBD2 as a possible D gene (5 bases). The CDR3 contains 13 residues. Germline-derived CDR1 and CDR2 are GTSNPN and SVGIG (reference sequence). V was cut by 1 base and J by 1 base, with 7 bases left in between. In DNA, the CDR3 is TGTGCCTGGAGTGGAAGCGGCCAAGAGACCCAGTACTTC. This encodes CAWSGSGQETQYF.